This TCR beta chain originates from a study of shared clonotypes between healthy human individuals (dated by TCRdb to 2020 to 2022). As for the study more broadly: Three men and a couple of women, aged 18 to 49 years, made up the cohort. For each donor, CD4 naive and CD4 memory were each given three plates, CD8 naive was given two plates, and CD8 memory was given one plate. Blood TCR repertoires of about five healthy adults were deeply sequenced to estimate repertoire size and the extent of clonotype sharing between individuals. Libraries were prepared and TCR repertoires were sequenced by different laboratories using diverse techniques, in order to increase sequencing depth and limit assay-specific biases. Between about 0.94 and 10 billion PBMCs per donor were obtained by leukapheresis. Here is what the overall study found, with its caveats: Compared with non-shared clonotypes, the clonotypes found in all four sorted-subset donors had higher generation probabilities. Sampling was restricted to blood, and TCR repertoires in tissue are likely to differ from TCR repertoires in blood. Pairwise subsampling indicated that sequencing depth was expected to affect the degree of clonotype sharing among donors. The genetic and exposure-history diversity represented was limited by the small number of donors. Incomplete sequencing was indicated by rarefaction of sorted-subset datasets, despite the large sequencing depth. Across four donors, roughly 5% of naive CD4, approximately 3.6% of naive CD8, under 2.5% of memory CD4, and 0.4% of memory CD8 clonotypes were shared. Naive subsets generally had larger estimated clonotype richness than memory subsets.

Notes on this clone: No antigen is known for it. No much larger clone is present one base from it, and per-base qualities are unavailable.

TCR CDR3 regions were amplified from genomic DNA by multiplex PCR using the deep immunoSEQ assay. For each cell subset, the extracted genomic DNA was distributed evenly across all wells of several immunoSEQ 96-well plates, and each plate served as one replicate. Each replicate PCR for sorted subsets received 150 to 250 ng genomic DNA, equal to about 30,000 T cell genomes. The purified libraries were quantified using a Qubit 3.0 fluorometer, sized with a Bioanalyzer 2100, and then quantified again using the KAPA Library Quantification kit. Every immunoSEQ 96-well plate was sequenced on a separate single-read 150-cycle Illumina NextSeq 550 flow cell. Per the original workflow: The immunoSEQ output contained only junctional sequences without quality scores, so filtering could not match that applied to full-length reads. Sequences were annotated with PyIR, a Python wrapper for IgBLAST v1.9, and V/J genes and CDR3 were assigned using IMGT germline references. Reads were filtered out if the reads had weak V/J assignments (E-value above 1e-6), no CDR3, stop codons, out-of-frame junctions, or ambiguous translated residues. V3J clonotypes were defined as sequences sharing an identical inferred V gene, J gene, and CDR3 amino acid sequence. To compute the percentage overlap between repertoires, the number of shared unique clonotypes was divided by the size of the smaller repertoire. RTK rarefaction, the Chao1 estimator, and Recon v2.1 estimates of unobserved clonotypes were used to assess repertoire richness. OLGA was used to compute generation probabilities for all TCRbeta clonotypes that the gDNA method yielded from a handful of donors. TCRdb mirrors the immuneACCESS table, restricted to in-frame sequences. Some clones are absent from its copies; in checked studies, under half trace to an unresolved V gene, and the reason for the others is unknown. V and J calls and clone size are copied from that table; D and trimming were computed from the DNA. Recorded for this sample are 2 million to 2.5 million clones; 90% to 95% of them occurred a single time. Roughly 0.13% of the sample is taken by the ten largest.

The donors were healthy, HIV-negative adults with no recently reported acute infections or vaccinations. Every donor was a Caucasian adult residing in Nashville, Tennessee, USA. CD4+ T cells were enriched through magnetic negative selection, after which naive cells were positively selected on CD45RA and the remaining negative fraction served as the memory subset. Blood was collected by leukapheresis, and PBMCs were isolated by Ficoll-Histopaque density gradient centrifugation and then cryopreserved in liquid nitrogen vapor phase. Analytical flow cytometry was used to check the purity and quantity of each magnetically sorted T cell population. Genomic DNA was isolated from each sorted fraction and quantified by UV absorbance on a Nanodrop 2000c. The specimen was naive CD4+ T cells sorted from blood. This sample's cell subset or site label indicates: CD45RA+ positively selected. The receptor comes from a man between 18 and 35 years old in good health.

The CDR3 protein sequence reads: CASSLAGEGLGAFF. The sequence in DNA is TGCGCCAGCAGCTTGGCCGGGGAGGGACTCGGAGCTTTCTTT. The sequence joins TRBV5-1 to TRBJ1-1; TRBD1 is a weak D gene call, 5 bases matching. Its CDR3 holds 14 amino acids, cysteine through phenylalanine. The sequence is cut down to CDR3 DNA, 42 bases in frame from base 1. The germline V gene provides CDR1 SGHRS and CDR2 YFSETQ. V is clipped by 0 bases and J by 10 bases, and the sequence between their germline boundaries is 16 bases long.